Presented here are 25 T cell receptor beta chains from one specimen sequenced in a study of blood T cell repertoires in COVID-19. The assay was immunoSEQ multiplex PCR, and TCRdb's table has in-frame clones only and misses some. The sample has 270,000 or so clones, about 88% seen once. The specimen was PBMCs or T cells enriched from blood (not recorded which). The receptors here all came from a woman in her fifties or sixties who had been exposed to COVID-19.

The V gene is TRBV9, the J gene TRBJ1-5; D not resolved. The germline CDR1 and CDR2 sequences are SGDLS and YYNGEE. The CDR3 runs 16 residues. V lost 0 bases and J 1 base, leaving 11 bases between the germline ends. The CDR3 protein is CASSVEEERSNQPQHF. DNA of the CDR3: TGTGCCAGCAGCGTAGAAGAGGAGAGGAGCAATCAGCCCCAGCATTTT.

The J gene is TRBJ1-2, the V gene TRBV12-3 or TRBV12-4, with D perhaps TRBD1 (5 bases). The CDR3 is made up of 13 amino acids. V gave up 3 bases and J gave up 3 bases, with 8 bases separating them. The CDR3 reads CASSLGQYYGYTF. The DNA for the CDR3 is TGTGCCAGCAGTTTGGGGCAGTACTATGGCTACACCTTC.

The CDR3 loop reads CASSPQTGMNTEAFF. Here the CDR3 DNA reads TGTGCCAGCAGTCCACAGACAGGGATGAACACTGAAGCTTTCTTT. The gene calls are TRBV6-5 and TRBJ1-1; 7 nucleotides align to TRBD1. Germline V gene lookup returns CDR1 MNHEY and CDR2 SVGAGI. The CDR3 runs to 15 residues. The junction had 6 bases not matched to a gene; V was cut back by 5 bases and J by 0 bases.

CDR3 protein: CASSQWGSGPVGQYF. The CDR3 DNA follows: TGTGCCAGCAGCCAGTGGGGTAGCGGACCTGTAGGGCAGTACTTC. The chain employs TRBV5-4 and TRBJ2-7, with TRBD2 as a possible D gene (6 bases). There are 15 residues in the CDR3. Looked up from germline, CDR1 is SGHNT and CDR2 is YYREEE (reference sequence). Trimming removed 4 bases at V and 9 bases at J, with 23 bases between.

V and J are TRBV19 and TRBJ2-4, with TRBD1 as a possible D gene (5 bases). The germline CDR1 and CDR2 sequences are LNHDA and SQIVND (reference sequence). The V end lost 8 bases, the J end lost 8 bases, and 16 bases lay between the germline ends. The CDR3 runs to 13 residues. The CDR3 DNA reads TGTGCCAGTGGTAGGGAACAGGTGGACATTCAGTACTTC. Translation gives CASGREQVDIQYF.

The rearrangement joins TRBV29-1 to TRBJ2-3, with a possible D match to TRBD2 (6 bases). V dropped 0 bases and J dropped 3 bases, with 13 bases sitting between them. Germline V gene sequence: CDR1 SQVTM, CDR2 ANQGSEA. The CDR3 is 15 residues long. The CDR3 DNA follows: TGCAGCGTTGAAGAGAGTTGGAGGGCGACAGATACGCAGTATTTT. Translating gives CSVEESWRATDTQYF.

The V and J genes are TRBV28 and TRBJ2-7, with TRBD1 matching 8 bases. With 7 bases clipped from V and 7 bases from J, the junction kept 12 bases outside the gene matches. In germline, CDR1 is MDHEN, CDR2 SYDVKM. This CDR3 spans 14 amino acids. This chain's CDR3 is CASMLRGRYWEQYF. The DNA for the CDR3 is TGTGCCAGCATGCTCAGGGGGCGGTACTGGGAGCAGTACTTC.

The chain couples TRBV28 to TRBJ1-2; the match to TRBD1 covers 8 bases. The CDR3 has 14 amino acids. V lost 3 bases to trimming and J lost 5 bases; unmatched junction nucleotides: 5. In germline, CDR1 is MDHEN, CDR2 SYDVKM. The CDR3 reads CASSFTGGTYGYTF. CDR3 DNA: TGTGCCAGCAGTTTTACAGGGGGGACATATGGCTACACCTTC.

The chain joins TRBV13 to TRBJ1-1, with 7 bases identical to TRBD1. With V trimmed by 3 bases and J by 0 bases, 4 bases remained unmatched. Germline values: CDR1 PRHDT, CDR2 FYEKMQ (reference sequence). The CDR3 is made up of 15 amino acids. CDR3 region: CASSFRQGMNTEAFF. The CDR3 nucleotides read TGTGCCAGCAGCTTCCGACAGGGAATGAACACTGAAGCTTTCTTT.

This chain links TRBV28 with TRBJ2-1, with TRBD2 matching 12 bases. Germline V gene sequence: CDR1 MDHEN, CDR2 SYDVKM. Losses at the gene ends were 5 bases for V and 3 bases for J; bases not matched to a gene: 8. The length of the CDR3 is 17 residues. CDR3 nucleotide sequence: TGTGCCAGCAGTCCGAAAACTAGCGGGGGGTACTACAATGAGCAGTTCTTC. Translating it yields CASSPKTSGGYYNEQFF.

The genes are TRBV12-3 or TRBV12-4 and TRBJ2-7; perhaps TRBD1 as D (6 bases). Trimming removed 6 bases at V and 3 bases at J, with 12 bases between. The CDR3 has 13 amino acids. CDR3 DNA sequence: TGTGCCAGCAGCCCACCGGACAGCTACGAGCAGTACTTC. Protein sequence: CASSPPDSYEQYF.

V gene TRBV5-4 combines with J gene TRBJ2-6, with a possible D match to TRBD2 (5 bases). Between the trimmed V and J ends, which lost 0 bases and 1 base, there was a span of 5 bases. CDR1 and CDR2 (germline): SGHNT, YYREEE (reference sequence). This CDR3 region has 15 residues. The CDR3 DNA reads TGTGCCAGCAGCTTGGGAGGGTCTGGGGCCAACGTCCTGACTTTC. It encodes CASSLGGSGANVLTF.

The chain has TRBV4-1 and TRBJ2-5; D unresolved. The CDR3 spans 12 residues. Per the germline V gene, CDR1 is MGHRA and CDR2 is YSYEKL. The germline V and J ends were trimmed by 0 bases and 5 bases, with 4 bases remaining between them. CDR3 bases: TGCGCCAGCAGCCAAGAGAGGGAGACCCAGTACTTC. Encoded protein: CASSQERETQYF.

V and J are TRBV11-2 and TRBJ2-1, with 11 bases aligning to TRBD2. Germline values: CDR1 SGHAT, CDR2 FQNNGV. With 0 bases clipped from V and 10 bases from J, the junction kept 5 bases outside the gene matches. This CDR3 is 15 amino acids long. The CDR3 spells CASSLDSGGAEEQFF. CDR3 nucleotide sequence: TGTGCCAGCAGCTTAGATAGCGGGGGGGCCGAGGAGCAGTTCTTC. The variable domain in full, with the rest retrieved from reference TRBV11-2 and TRBJ2-1, is EAGVAQSPRYKIIEKRQSVAFWCNPISGHATLYWYQQILGQGPKLLIQFQNNGVVDDSQLPKDRFSAERLKGVDSTLKIQPAKLEDSAVYLCASSLDSGGAEEQFFGPGTRLTVL.

This chain uses TRBV5-1 with TRBJ2-2; 10 bases are shared with TRBD1. The junction had 2 bases not matched to a gene; V was cut back by 3 bases and J by 3 bases. Germline values: CDR1 SGHRS, CDR2 YFSETQ. The CDR3 is made up of 15 amino acids. For the CDR3, the DNA is TGCGCCAGCAGCTGGGGGACAGGGGACACCGGGGAGCTGTTTTTT. Protein product: CASSWGTGDTGELFF.

This chain connects TRBV6-1 to TRBJ1-2; D is unresolved. The CDR3 sequence is 12 residues long. CDR1 and CDR2 from the germline V gene are MNHNS and SASEGT. The germline V and J ends were trimmed by 3 bases and 8 bases, with 10 bases remaining between them. CDR3 bases: TGTGCCAGCAGTGAGAGGGATGGGGGCTACACCTTC. This sequence encodes CASSERDGGYTF.

This clone was found once. The rearrangement links TRBV18 to TRBJ1-1; 7 bases fit TRBD1. This CDR3 has 12 residues. The J segment lost 9 bases and the V segment lost 2 bases, leaving 3 bases of the junction unmatched. The germline gives CDR1 KGHSH, CDR2 LQKENI. The CDR3: CASSPTDRQAFF. CDR3 nucleotides: TGTGCCAGCTCACCAACGGACAGGCAAGCTTTCTTT.

The chain carries TRBV7-9 and TRBJ2-2; tentative D call: TRBD1 (5 bases). The CDR3 extends over 14 amino acids. CDR1 and CDR2 from the germline V gene are SEHNR and FQNEAQ (reference sequence). The V and J ends lost 5 bases and 6 bases respectively, with 13 bases between them. The CDR3 protein is CASSDDSPSGELFF. The CDR3 bases are TGTGCCAGCAGCGATGACAGTCCTTCCGGGGAGCTGTTTTTT.

The sample holds one count of this clone. The chain couples TRBV27 to TRBJ1-2; TRBD1 might be the D (5 bases). Trimming removed 6 bases at V and 0 bases at J, with 14 bases between. Germline-derived CDR1 and CDR2 are MNHEY and SMNVEV (reference sequence). This CDR3 comprises 15 residues. CDR3 amino acids: CASSRGGAANYGYTF. CDR3 nucleotide sequence: TGTGCCAGCAGCAGAGGAGGGGCCGCTAACTATGGCTACACCTTC.

The chain carries TRBV25-1 and TRBJ2-5; possible D gene TRBD2, 7 bases. In germline, CDR1 is MGHDK, CDR2 SYGVNS. V was pared by 2 bases and J by 3 bases, with 13 bases between. This CDR3 region has 15 residues. The CDR3 reads CASSEEGGAKETQYF. The DNA of the CDR3 is TGTGCCAGCAGTGAAGAGGGGGGGGCGAAAGAGACCCAGTACTTC.

The J gene is TRBJ1-2, the V gene TRBV4-1, with 7 bases matching TRBD1. This CDR3 spans 18 amino acids. Trimming cost V 1 base and J 6 bases; bases outside gene matches: 17. Germline V gene sequence: CDR1 MGHRA, CDR2 YSYEKL. This chain's CDR3 is CASSQAPSATGRFHGYTF. DNA of the CDR3: TGCGCCAGCAGCCAAGCCCCTTCCGCGACAGGGCGGTTTCATGGCTACACCTTC.

This clone was detected only a few times. The chain couples TRBV29-1 to TRBJ1-1, with TRBD1 identical over 8 bases. Per germline, CDR1 SQVTM and CDR2 ANQGSEA. The V gene end was trimmed by 5 bases and the J gene end by 5 bases; junction bases not matched to a gene: 4. The CDR3 is 12 residues long. The CDR3 is CSVRQGYTEAFF. In DNA, the CDR3 is TGCAGCGTTAGACAGGGGTATACTGAAGCTTTCTTT.

This clone was recorded a few times. The genes are TRBV2 and TRBJ2-7; TRBD2 agrees at 9 bases. The CDR3 extends over 15 amino acids. Germline-derived CDR1 and CDR2 are SNHLY and FYNNEI. Trimming at V came to 4 bases and at J to 7 bases, leaving 11 bases not matched to a gene. The CDR3 nucleotides read TGTGCCAGCAGTGGGGGTGGGCTAGCGGGGTCGGAGCAGTACTTC. It encodes CASSGGGLAGSEQYF. The full variable domain, its missing parts supplied by reference TRBV2 and TRBJ2-7, is EPEVTQTPSHQVTQMGQEVILRCVPISNHLYFYWYRQILGQKVEFLVSFYNNEISEKSEIFDDQFSVERPDGSNFTLKIRSTKLEDSAMYFCASSGGGLAGSEQYFGPGTRLTVT.

This chain uses TRBV11-3 with TRBJ2-1; D perhaps matches TRBD1 (5 bases). The CDR3 length is 12 residues. CDR1 is SGHNT, CDR2 YENEEA, per germline. V was pared by 4 bases and J by 8 bases, with 9 bases between. CDR3 sequence reads: CASSSGWDEQFF. In nucleotides, the CDR3 is TGTGCCAGCAGCTCAGGGTGGGATGAGCAGTTCTTC.

The rearrangement joins TRBV5-6 to TRBJ2-5, with D tentatively TRBD2 (5 bases). Germline V lookup: CDR1 SGHDT, CDR2 YYEEEE. This CDR3 is 13 amino acids long. Trimming shortened V by 5 bases and J by 4 bases, and 12 bases separated the two germline ends. CDR3 in DNA: TGTGCCAGCAGGCCTTGGACTGGAGAGACCCAGTACTTC. Encoded protein: CASRPWTGETQYF. Supplemented by reference TRBV5-6 and TRBJ2-5, the full variable domain reads DAGVTQSPTHLIKTRGQQVTLRCSPKSGHDTVSWYQQALGQGPQFIFQYYEEEERQRGNFPDRFSGHQFPNYSSELNVNALLLGDSALYLCASRPWTGETQYFGPGTRLLVL.